This entry is about one T cell receptor beta chain. These data come from a study of blood T cell repertoires in COVID-19. Study details: T cells, B-cell-depleted T cells, or PBMCs supplied cDNA or gDNA.

The V gene's germline CDR1 is LGHNA and CDR2 YNFKEQ. The CDR3 sequence is 14 residues long. V dropped 2 bases and J dropped 4; count of bases not matched to a gene: 4. TCRdb keeps only in-frame clones here, not all; method: immunoSEQ multiplex PCR. The sample lists under 300,000 clones; roughly four fifths were seen once. V is TRBV4-2 and J is TRBJ1-2; 7 bases map to TRBD1. The sequenced material came from peripheral blood. The clonotype was recovered from a woman aged 50 to 60 who had recovered from COVID-19. CDR3 coding DNA: TGTGCCAGCAGCCAAACAGGGGTAAGCTATGGCTACACCTTC. This encodes CASSQTGVSYGYTF.